Listed below are T cell receptor beta chains from one sample, sequenced in a study of OX40 agonist ivuxolimab in advanced cancers. Only in-frame clones appear in the TCRdb table, and some are missing; sequencing was by immunoSEQ multiplex PCR. The sample shows 70,000 to 85,000 clones, roughly 84% of them seen only once. The sequencing here drew on CD4+ or CD8+ T cells sorted from blood, taken in a trial of the OX40 agonist ivuxolimab. The receptors derive from an adult with an advanced solid tumor such as melanoma, head and neck, liver or kidney cancer. CDR3s include the opening cysteine and the closing phenylalanine or tryptophan. The D gene is left open where the match is weak. Size is omitted from some rows. Given values are once, few, many or a class for expanded clones.

>TRBD1|few|TRBV5-1|TRBJ1-1
TGCGCCAGCAGCTTGATCGGAGGGGGCGCGGGGAACACTGAAGCTTTCTTT
CASSLIGGGAGNTEAFF
>NA|NA|TRBV5-1|TRBJ2-5
TGCGCCAGCAGCCCAGAAGGGGTCAAGGAGACCCAGTACTTC
CASSPEGVKETQYF
>TRBD1|NA|TRBV5-4|TRBJ2-7
TGTGCCAGCAGCACCCGGACAGGAGAATACGAGCAGTACTTC
CASSTRTGEYEQYF
>NA|NA|TRBV4-3|TRBJ1-5
TGCGCCAGCACGCCGGTCCCTGGACAGCTAAATCAGCCCCAGCATTTT
CASTPVPGQLNQPQHF
>TRBD1|NA|TRBV2|TRBJ1-6
TGTGCCAGCAGGCCACTGGACAGGGATCGTGGTTCACCCCTCCACTTT
CASRPLDRDRGSPLHF
>TRBD2|NA|TRBV27|TRBJ2-5
TGTGCCAGCTCTCGGGGCGGGGGGGATAAAGAGACCCAGTACTTC
CASSRGGGDKETQYF
>TRBD2|NA|TRBV19|TRBJ2-5
TGTGCCAGTACTGGCGGGGGGTATTGGGAGACCCAGTACTTC
CASTGGGYWETQYF
>NA|few|TRBV7-9|TRBJ1-6
TGTGCCAGCAGCTCCTCCAGGGTTAGGAATTCACCCCTCCACTTT
CASSSSRVRNSPLHF
>TRBD1|NA|TRBV6-5|TRBJ1-2
TGTGCCAGCTGGGAGATGGGACAGGGAGGCTATGGCTACACCTTC
CASWEMGQGGYGYTF
>TRBD2|NA|TRBV25-1|TRBJ2-1
TGTGCCAGCAGTCCCCACAGGGGACTAGCAAACAATGAGCAGTTCTTC
CASSPHRGLANNEQFF
>NA|NA|TRBV18|TRBJ2-7
TGTGCCAGCCCACCCGGCGCAAACCCCTACGAGCAGTACTTC
CASPPGANPYEQYF
>TRBD1|NA|TRBV11-2|TRBJ2-3
TGTGCCAGCACCCAGGGACAGCCTACAGATACGCAGTATTTT
CASTQGQPTDTQYF
>NA|NA|TRBV18|TRBJ1-1
TGTGCCAGCTCACCACCCGGATCTGGTGGTGAAGCTTTCTTT
CASSPPGSGGEAFF
>NA|NA|TRBV21-1|TRBJ1-5
TGTGCCAGCAGCCCCGACGAATCTAGCAATCAGCCCCAGCATTTT
CASSPDESSNQPQHF
>TRBD1|NA|TRBV19|TRBJ1-5
TGTGCCAGTAGTACAACAGGGGGCGGATGGAATCAGCCCCAGCATTTT
CASSTTGGGWNQPQHF
>NA|NA|TRBV4-1|TRBJ2-6
TGCGCCAGCAGCCAAGCGGCTGGGCCTATTTACCCAAGCTCTGGGGCCAACGTCCTGACTTTC
CASSQAAGPIYPSSGANVLTF
>NA|NA|TRBV10-3|TRBJ2-5
TGTGCCATCAGTGAACAGTCCCAAGAGACCCAGTACTTC
CAISEQSQETQYF
>NA|NA|TRBV18|TRBJ1-2
TGTGCCAGCTCACCACAGAAGAACTATGGCTACACCTTC
CASSPQKNYGYTF
>TRBD2|NA|TRBV11-2|TRBJ2-6
TGTGCCAGCAGCCGAAGGTCGGGGGGGCCGTCAGGGGCCAACGTCCTGACTTTC
CASSRRSGGPSGANVLTF
>NA|NA|TRBV25-1|TRBJ2-7
TGTGCCAGCAGTGCCAGATCCGAGCAGTACTTC
CASSARSEQYF
>NA|NA|TRBV18|TRBJ1-2
TGTGCCAGCTCACCCGACCCGTATGGCTACACCTTC
CASSPDPYGYTF
>NA|NA|TRBV9|TRBJ1-2
TGTGCCAGCAGCGTTTCAGAAGGGGGGATCTATGGCTACACCTTC
CASSVSEGGIYGYTF
>NA|NA|TRBV7-8|TRBJ2-2
TGTGCCAGCAGCTTTGGGGGACCCGGGGAGCTGTTTTTT
CASSFGGPGELFF
>NA|NA|TRBV4-1|TRBJ2-3
TGCGCCAGCAAGCGAGGGGTGGCGACAGATACGCAGTATTTT
CASKRGVATDTQYF
>NA|NA|TRBV7-8|TRBJ1-1
TGTGCCAGCAGCTTAAACAGGGAGGTCACTGAAGCTTTCTTT
CASSLNREVTEAFF
>NA|NA|TRBV19|TRBJ2-4
TGTGCCAGTAGTATAGACCGGACAGAGGATGAAAACATTCAGTACTTC
CASSIDRTEDENIQYF
>NA|NA|TRBV9|TRBJ1-5
TGTGCCAGCAGTGAAGACATCTATCAGCCCCAGCATTTT
CASSEDIYQPQHF
>TRBD2|few|TRBV9|TRBJ2-7
TGTGCCAGCAGCTTTCGCGGGGGGGCCTCCTACGAGCAGTACTTC
CASSFRGGASYEQYF
>NA|NA|TRBV6-5|TRBJ1-3
TGTGCCAGCAGTCCTCTCATTTCAGGGGGAAACACCATATATTTT
CASSPLISGGNTIYF
>NA|few|TRBV4-3|TRBJ1-5
TGCGCCAGCAGCCAAGCAATAGGCAGCAGCAATCAGCCCCAGCATTTT
CASSQAIGSSNQPQHF
>NA|NA|TRBV5-1|TRBJ1-3
TGCGCCAGCAGCAGGGAAGGGTCTGGAAACACCATATATTTT
CASSREGSGNTIYF
>NA|NA|TRBV9|TRBJ2-7
TGTGCCAGCAGATTGAAAGACTCCTACGAGCAGTACTTC
CASRLKDSYEQYF
>NA|NA|TRBV18|TRBJ1-3
TGTGCCAGCTCACCAGTGTCGGCTGACTCTGGAAACACCATATATTTT
CASSPVSADSGNTIYF
>NA|NA|TRBV6-1|TRBJ1-2
TGTGCCAGCAGTGATCAGAGGGGACGCAACTATGGCTACACCTTC
CASSDQRGRNYGYTF
>NA|NA|TRBV14|TRBJ2-7
TGTGCCAGCAGCCTCCTAGGCAGGGGAATACCCTACGAGCAGTACTTC
CASSLLGRGIPYEQYF
>NA|NA|TRBV11-2|TRBJ1-2
TGTGCCAGCAGCTTAGCCAGGGTCGGCTACACCTTC
CASSLARVGYTF